A single sample gave rise to the 10 T cell receptor beta chains below, sequenced in a study of response to subunit inactivated influenza vaccine. TCRdb re-analysed the RT-PCR reads in MiXCR, keeping a single row per CDR3 protein. The table has about 520,000 distinct CDR3 sequences, 25% seen once; the top ten hold about 1.9%. The input for sequencing was CD4+ T cells sorted from PBMCs, taken about 5 days after vaccination. These receptors originate from a man aged 45-65 years who received an inactivated influenza vaccine.

This clonotype has more than one count but fewer than ten. The chain combines TRBV5-5 with TRBJ2-3, with D perhaps TRBD1 (5 bases). V lost 0 bases, J lost 4 bases, and 9 bases lay in between. The germline gives CDR1 SGHKS, CDR2 YYEKEE (reference sequence). This CDR3 has 14 residues. The CDR3: CASSLAGISDTQYF. CDR3 nucleotides: TGTGCCAGCAGCTTGGCAGGGATCTCAGATACGCAGTATTTT.

The V gene is TRBV27, the J gene TRBJ2-2, with D uncertain. Trimming left V 9 bases short and J 1 base short, with 9 bases between. Germline V lookup: CDR1 MNHEY, CDR2 SMNVEV (reference sequence). The CDR3 covers 13 residues. The CDR3 reads CARPEKNTGELFF. The CDR3 bases are TGTGCCAGACCAGAGAAGAACACCGGGGAGCTGTTTTTT.

This clonotype was detected only once. The chain links TRBV7-4 to TRBJ2-3, with 12 bases fitting TRBD2. After removal of 6 bases from V and 0 bases from J, the junction contained 13 bases not matched to a gene. Germline lookup yields CDR1 SGHVT and CDR2 SQSDAQ. The CDR3 has 19 residues. The CDR3 is CASRPNLAGGPSSTDTQYF. The CDR3 DNA reads TGTGCCAGCAGGCCTAATCTAGCGGGAGGGCCTTCTAGCACAGATACGCAGTATTTT.

This clonotype has just a few counts. This CDR3 reads CSDTGGRRTGEQFF. Written as DNA, the CDR3 is TGCAGTGACACTGGAGGCCGGCGGACCGGTGAGCAGTTCTTC. The chain uses TRBV20-1 and TRBJ2-1, with D perhaps matching TRBD2 (5 bases). V was cut by 7 bases and J by 9 bases, with 22 bases left in between. Per germline, CDR1 DFQATT and CDR2 SNEGSKA (reference sequence). This CDR3 contains 14 residues.

This clonotype came up a few times. The chain links TRBV11-2 to TRBJ1-2; the D is unclear. Germline assignment: CDR1 SGHAT and CDR2 FQNNGV. The CDR3 sequence is 16 residues long. Trimming took 1 base from V and 0 from J, leaving 12 bases between them. The CDR3 coding sequence is TGTGCCAGCAGCTTAGGACAATTCGGGGCTAACTATGGCTACACCTTC. Protein sequence: CASSLGQFGANYGYTF.

The rearrangement links TRBV6-5 to TRBJ1-6, with 7 bases matching TRBD1. CDR1 MNHEY and CDR2 SVGAGI come from the germline V gene. There are 13 residues in the CDR3. The junction had 7 bases not matched to a gene; V was cut back by 4 bases and J by 13 bases. The CDR3 sequence: CASSSGQTGPLHF. The CDR3 DNA sequence: TGTGCCAGCAGTTCCGGCCAGACAGGGCCCCTCCACTTT.

This clonotype was found a few times. The chain is built from TRBV25-1 and TRBJ2-7; D remains unclear. V shed 11 bases and J shed 2 bases, with 16 bases lying between them. The germline CDR1 and CDR2 sequences are MGHDK and SYGVNS. The CDR3 consists of 13 residues. The CDR3 reads CALNARPTYEQYF. The CDR3 DNA reads as TGTGCCCTCAACGCCCGACCTACCTACGAGCAGTACTTC.

The gene calls are TRBV6-2 or TRBV6-3 and TRBJ2-1; TRBD1 aligns across 12 bases. This CDR3 is built from 16 residues. From germline, CDR1 is MNHEY and CDR2 SVGEGT. The V and J ends lost 2 bases and 6 bases, in that order; junction bases with no gene match: 5. The CDR3 region is CASSYRGQGAGNEQFF. In DNA, the CDR3 is TGTGCCAGCAGTTACAGGGGACAGGGGGCGGGCAATGAGCAGTTCTTC.

V usage is TRBV20-1 and J usage is TRBJ2-7; 7 bases align to TRBD1. V shed 5 bases and J 3 bases; nucleotides not matched to a gene: 7. The CDR3 has 13 residues. Germline CDR1 and CDR2: DFQATT and SNEGSKA (reference sequence). The CDR3 DNA follows: TGCAGTGCTCGGCCCAGGGGGTTCTACGAGCAGTACTTC. Protein product: CSARPRGFYEQYF.

This chain joins TRBV6-1 and TRBJ2-7; 9 bases are a match to TRBD2. Germline CDR1 and CDR2: MNHNS and SASEGT. V lost 3 bases and J lost 5; bases outside the gene matches: 14. The CDR3 spans 17 residues. This CDR3 is CASSDLYRSGRLHEQYF. Here the CDR3 DNA reads TGTGCCAGCAGTGACCTATACCGCAGCGGGAGGCTCCACGAGCAGTACTTC.